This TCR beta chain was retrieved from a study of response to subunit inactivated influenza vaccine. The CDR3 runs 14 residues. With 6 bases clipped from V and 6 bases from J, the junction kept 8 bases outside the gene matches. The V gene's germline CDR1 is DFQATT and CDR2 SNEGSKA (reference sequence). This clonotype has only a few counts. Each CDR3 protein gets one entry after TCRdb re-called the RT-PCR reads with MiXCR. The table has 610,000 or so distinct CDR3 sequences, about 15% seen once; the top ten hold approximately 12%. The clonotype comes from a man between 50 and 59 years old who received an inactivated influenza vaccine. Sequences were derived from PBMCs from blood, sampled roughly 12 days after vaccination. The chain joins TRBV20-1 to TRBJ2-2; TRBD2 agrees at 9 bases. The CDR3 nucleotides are TGCAGTGCAACCCGCGGGGGGGCGGCCGGGGAGCTGTTTTTT. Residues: CSATRGGAAGELFF.